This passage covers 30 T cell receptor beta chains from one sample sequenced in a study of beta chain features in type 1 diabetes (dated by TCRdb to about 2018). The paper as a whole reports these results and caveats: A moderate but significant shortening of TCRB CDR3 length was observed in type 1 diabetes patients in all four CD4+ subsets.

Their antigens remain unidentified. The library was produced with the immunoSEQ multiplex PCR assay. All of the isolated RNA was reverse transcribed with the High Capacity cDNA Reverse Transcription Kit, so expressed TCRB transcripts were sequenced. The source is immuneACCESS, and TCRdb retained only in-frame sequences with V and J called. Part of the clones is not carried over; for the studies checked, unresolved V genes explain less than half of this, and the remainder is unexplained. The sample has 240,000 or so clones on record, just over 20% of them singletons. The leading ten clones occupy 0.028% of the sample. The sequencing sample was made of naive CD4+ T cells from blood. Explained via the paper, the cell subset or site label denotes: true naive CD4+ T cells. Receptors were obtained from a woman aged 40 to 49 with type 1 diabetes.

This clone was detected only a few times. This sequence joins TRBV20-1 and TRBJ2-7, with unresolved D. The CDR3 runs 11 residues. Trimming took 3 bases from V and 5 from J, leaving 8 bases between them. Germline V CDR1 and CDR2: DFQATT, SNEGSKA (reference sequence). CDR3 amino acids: CSASWRNEQYF. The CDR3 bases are TGCAGTGCTAGTTGGAGAAACGAGCAGTACTTC.

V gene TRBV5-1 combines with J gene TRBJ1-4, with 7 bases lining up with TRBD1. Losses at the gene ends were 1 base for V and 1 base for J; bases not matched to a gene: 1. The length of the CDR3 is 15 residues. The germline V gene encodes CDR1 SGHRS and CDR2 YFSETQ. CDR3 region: CASSLRTGTNEKLFF. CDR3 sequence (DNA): TGCGCCAGCAGCTTGAGGACAGGAACTAATGAAAAACTGTTTTTT.

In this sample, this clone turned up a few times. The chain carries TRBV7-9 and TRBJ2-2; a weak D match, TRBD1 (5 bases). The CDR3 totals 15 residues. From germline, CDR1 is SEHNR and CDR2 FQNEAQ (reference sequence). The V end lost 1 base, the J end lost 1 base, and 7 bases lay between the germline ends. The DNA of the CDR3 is TGTGCCAGCAGCTTAGGCAGGGAGAACACCGGGGAGCTGTTTTTT. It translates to CASSLGRENTGELFF.

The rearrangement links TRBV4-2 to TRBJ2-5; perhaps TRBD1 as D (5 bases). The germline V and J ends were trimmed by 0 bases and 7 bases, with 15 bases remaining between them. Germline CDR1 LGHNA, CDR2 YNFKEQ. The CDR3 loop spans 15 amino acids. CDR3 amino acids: CASSQESGTQGTQYF. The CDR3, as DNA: TGTGCCAGCAGCCAAGAATCTGGAACCCAGGGGACCCAGTACTTC.

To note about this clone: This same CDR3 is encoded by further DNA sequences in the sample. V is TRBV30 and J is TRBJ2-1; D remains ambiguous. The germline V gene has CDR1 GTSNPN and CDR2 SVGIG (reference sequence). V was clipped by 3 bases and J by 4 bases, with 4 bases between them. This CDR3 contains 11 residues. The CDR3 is CAWSAYNEQFF. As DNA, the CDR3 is TGTGCCTGGAGCGCGTACAATGAGCAGTTCTTC.

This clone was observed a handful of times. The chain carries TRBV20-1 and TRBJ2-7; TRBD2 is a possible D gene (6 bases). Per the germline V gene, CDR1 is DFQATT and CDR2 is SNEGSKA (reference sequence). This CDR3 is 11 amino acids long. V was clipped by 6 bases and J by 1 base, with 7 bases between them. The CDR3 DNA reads TGCAGTGCCGCGGGGTCCTACGAGCAGTACTTC. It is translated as CSAAGSYEQYF.

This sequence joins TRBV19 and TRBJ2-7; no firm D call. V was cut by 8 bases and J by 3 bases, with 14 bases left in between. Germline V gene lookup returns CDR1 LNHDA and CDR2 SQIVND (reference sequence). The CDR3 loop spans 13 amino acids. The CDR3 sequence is CASARVMGYEQYF. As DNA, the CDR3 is TGTGCCAGTGCCCGGGTAATGGGCTACGAGCAGTACTTC.

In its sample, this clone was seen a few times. DNA for the CDR3: TGTGCCAGCAGCGGGACTCCCGGGACAGGGCAAAACATTCAGTACTTC. Translated: CASSGTPGTGQNIQYF. The chain carries TRBV9 and TRBJ2-4, with 9 bases aligning to TRBD1. Losses at the gene ends were 3 bases for V and 5 bases for J; bases not matched to a gene: 9. The CDR3 runs 16 residues. Germline loops: CDR1 SGDLS, CDR2 YYNGEE.

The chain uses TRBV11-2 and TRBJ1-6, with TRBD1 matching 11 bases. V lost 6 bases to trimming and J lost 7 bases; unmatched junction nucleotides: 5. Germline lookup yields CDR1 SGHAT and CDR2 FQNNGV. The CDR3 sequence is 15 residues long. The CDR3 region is CASSSRDRGNSPLHF. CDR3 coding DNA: TGTGCCAGCAGTTCCCGGGACAGGGGGAATTCACCCCTCCACTTT.

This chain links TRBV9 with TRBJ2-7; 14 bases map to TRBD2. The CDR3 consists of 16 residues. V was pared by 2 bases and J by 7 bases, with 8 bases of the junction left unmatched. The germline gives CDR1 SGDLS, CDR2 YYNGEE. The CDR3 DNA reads TGTGCCAGCAGCGTCCTAGGACTAGCGGGAGGCGGTGAGCAGTACTTC. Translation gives CASSVLGLAGGGEQYF. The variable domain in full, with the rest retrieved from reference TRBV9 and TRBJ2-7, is DSGVTQTPKHLITATGQRVTLRCSPRSGDLSVYWYQQSLDQGLQFLIQYYNGEERAKGNILERFSAQQFPDLHSELNLSSLELGDSALYFCASSVLGLAGGGEQYFGPGTRLTVT.

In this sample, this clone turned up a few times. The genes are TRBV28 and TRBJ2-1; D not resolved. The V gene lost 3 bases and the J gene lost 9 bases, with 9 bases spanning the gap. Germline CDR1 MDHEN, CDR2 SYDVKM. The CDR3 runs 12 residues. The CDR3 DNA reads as TGTGCCAGCAGTTTTTCGGTGTTTGAGCAGTTCTTC. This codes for CASSFSVFEQFF.

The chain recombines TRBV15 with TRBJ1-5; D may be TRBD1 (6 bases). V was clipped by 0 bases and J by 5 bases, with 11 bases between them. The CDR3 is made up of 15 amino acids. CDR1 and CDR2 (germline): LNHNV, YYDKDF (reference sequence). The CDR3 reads CATSREGRGDQPQHF. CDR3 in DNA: TGTGCCACCAGCAGAGAAGGCAGGGGAGATCAGCCCCAGCATTTT. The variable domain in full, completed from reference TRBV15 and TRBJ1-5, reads DAMVIQNPRYQVTQFGKPVTLSCSQTLNHNVMYWYQQKSSQAPKLLFHYYDKDFNNEADTPDNFQSRRPNTSFCFLDIRSPGLGDTAMYLCATSREGRGDQPQHFGDGTRLSIL.

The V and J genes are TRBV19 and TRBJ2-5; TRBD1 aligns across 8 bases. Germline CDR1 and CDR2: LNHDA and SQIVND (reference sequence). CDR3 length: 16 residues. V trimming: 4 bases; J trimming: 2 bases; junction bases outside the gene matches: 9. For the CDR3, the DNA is TGTGCCAGTAGTAGGCTTCGGCAGGGGGCACAAGAGACCCAGTACTTC. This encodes CASSRLRQGAQETQYF.

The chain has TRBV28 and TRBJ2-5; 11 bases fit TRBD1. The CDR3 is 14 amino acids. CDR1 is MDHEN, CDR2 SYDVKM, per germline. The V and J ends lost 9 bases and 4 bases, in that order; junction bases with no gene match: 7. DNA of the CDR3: TGTGCCAGTAAGGACAGGGGGCGAGGAGAGACCCAGTACTTC. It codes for CASKDRGRGETQYF.

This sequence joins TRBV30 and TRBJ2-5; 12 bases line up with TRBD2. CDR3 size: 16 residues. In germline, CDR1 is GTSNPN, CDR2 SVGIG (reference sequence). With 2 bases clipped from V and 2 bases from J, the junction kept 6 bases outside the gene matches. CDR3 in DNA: TGTGCCTGGAGTCCCGGACTAGCGGGACCTCAAGAGACCCAGTACTTC. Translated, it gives CAWSPGLAGPQETQYF.

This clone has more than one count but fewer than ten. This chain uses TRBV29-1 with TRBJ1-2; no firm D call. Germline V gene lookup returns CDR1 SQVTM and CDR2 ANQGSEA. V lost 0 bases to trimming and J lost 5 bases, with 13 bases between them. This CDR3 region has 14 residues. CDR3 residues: CSVEDVGSPYGYTF. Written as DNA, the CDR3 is TGCAGCGTTGAAGATGTGGGGAGTCCTTATGGCTACACCTTC.

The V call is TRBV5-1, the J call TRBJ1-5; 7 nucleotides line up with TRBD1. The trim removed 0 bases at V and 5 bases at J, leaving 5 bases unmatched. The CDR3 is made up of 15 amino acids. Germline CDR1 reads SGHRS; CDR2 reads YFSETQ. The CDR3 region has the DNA TGCGCCAGCAGCTTGGTAGGGGACAGCTATCAGCCCCAGCATTTT. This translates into CASSLVGDSYQPQHF.

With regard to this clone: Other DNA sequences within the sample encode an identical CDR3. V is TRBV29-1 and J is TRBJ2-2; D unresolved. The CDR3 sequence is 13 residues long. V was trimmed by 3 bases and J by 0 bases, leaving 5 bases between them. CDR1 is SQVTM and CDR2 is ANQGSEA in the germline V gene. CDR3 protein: CSVEAANTGELFF. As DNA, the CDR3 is TGCAGCGTTGAGGCAGCGAACACCGGGGAGCTGTTTTTT.

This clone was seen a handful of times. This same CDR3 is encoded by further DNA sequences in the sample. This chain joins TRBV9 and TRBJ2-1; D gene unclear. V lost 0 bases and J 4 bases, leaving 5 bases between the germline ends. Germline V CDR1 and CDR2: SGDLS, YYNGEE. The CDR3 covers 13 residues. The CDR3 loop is CASSVGQYNEQFF. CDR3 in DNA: TGTGCCAGCAGCGTAGGACAATACAATGAGCAGTTCTTC.

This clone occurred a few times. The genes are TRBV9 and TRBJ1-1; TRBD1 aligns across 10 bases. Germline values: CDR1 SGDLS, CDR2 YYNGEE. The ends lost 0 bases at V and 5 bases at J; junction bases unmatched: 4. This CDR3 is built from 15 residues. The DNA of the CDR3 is TGTGCCAGCAGCGTAGAGGACAGGGGGGGGACTGAAGCTTTCTTT. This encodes CASSVEDRGGTEAFF.

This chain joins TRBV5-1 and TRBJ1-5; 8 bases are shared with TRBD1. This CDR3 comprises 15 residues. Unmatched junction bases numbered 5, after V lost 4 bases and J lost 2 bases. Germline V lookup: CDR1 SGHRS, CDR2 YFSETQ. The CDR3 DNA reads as TGCGCCAGCAGCAGCGGACAGGGCGGCAATCAGCCCCAGCATTTT. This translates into CASSSGQGGNQPQHF.

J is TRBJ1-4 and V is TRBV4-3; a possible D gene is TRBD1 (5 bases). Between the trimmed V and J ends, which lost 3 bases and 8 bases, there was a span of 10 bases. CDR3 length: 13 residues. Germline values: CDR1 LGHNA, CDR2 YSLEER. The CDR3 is CASSQANREKLFF. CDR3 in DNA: TGCGCCAGCAGCCAGGCTAACAGGGAAAAACTGTTTTTT.

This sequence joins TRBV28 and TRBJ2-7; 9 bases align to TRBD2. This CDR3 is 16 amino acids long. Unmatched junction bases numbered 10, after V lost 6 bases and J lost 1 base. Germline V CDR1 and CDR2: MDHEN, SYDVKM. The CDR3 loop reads CASRDSSSGRSYEQYF. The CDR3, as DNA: TGTGCCAGCAGAGACTCATCAAGCGGGAGGTCCTACGAGCAGTACTTC.

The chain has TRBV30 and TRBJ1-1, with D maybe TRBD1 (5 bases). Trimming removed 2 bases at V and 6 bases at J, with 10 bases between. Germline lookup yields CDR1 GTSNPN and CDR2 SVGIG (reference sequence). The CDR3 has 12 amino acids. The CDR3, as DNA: TGTGCCTGGAGTACAGGTGCGGCTGAAGCTTTCTTT. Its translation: CAWSTGAAEAFF.

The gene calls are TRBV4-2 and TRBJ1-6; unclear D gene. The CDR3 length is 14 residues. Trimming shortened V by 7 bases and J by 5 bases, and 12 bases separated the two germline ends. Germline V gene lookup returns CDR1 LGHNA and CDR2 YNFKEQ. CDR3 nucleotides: TGTGCCAGCACCCCAGAGCAGAATAATTCACCCCTCCACTTT. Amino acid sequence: CASTPEQNNSPLHF.

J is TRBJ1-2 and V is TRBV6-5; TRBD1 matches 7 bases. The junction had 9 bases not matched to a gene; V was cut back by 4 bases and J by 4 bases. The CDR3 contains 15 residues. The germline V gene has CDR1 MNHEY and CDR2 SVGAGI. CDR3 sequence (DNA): TGTGCCAGCAGTTCCACAGGGGAGAGTGGCTATGGCTACACCTTC. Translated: CASSSTGESGYGYTF.

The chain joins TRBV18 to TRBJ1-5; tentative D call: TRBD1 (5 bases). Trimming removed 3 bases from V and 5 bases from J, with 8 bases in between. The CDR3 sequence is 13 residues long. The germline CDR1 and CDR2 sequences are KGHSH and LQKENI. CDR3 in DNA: TGTGCCAGCTCACCTATCAGGGATCAGCCCCAGCATTTT. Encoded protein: CASSPIRDQPQHF.

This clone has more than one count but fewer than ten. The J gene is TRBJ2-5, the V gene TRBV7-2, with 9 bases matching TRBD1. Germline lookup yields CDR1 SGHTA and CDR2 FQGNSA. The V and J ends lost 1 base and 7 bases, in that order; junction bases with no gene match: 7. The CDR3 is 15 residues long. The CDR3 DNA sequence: TGTGCCAGCAGCTTAGGGGGACAGGGTGCGGGGACCCAGTACTTC. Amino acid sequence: CASSLGGQGAGTQYF.

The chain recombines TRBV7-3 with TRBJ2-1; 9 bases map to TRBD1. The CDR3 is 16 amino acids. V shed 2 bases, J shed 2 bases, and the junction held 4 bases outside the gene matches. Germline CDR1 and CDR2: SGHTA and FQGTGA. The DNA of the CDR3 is TGTGCCAGCAGCTTAGGGGGACAGGGCGCCTACAATGAGCAGTTCTTC. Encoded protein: CASSLGGQGAYNEQFF.

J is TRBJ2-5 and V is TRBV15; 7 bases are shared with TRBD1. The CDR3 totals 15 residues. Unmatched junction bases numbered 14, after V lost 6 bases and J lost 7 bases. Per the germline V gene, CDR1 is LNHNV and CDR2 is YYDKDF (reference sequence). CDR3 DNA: TGTGCCACCAGTGTTTCCGGGACAGTAACACGGACCCAGTACTTC. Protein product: CATSVSGTVTRTQYF.